This section outlines one T cell receptor (beta chain) sequence together with its context. Its antigen is not identified. Germline V gene sequence: CDR1 SGDLS, CDR2 YYNGEE. This CDR3 region has 15 residues. The V and J ends lost 8 bases and 0 bases, in that order; junction bases with no gene match: 3. This specimen belongs to a study of shared clonotypes between healthy human individuals. Findings and limits, study-wide: Naive CD4 clonotype sharing across a few donors was approximately 5.2%. Compared with memory subsets, naive subsets generally had larger estimated richness.

Roughly 30,000 T cell genomes (about 0.2 ug DNA) went into each sorted-subset replicate. The assay was immunoSEQ multiplex PCR, and TCRdb's table has in-frame clones only and misses some. The table has some 1,100,000 clones, around 78% seen once. The genes are TRBV9 and TRBJ2-2; 11 nucleotides agree with TRBD2. This clonotype was sampled from a man aged 18 to 29 in good health. Some clones in this sample may be carry-over from other donors' samples. The sample consisted of memory CD4+ T cells from PBMCs. As to subset: CD45RA-negative fraction. This CDR3 reads CASTSGGANTGELFF. The CDR3 bases are TGTGCCAGTACTAGCGGGGGTGCGAACACCGGGGAGCTGTTTTTT. Combining the CDR3 with reference TRBV9 and TRBJ2-2 gives the whole variable domain DSGVTQTPKHLITATGQRVTLRCSPRSGDLSVYWYQQSLDQGLQFLIQYYNGEERAKGNILERFSAQQFPDLHSELNLSSLELGDSALYFCASTSGGANTGELFFGEGSRLTVL.